This T cell receptor (beta chain) was identified in a study of beta chain features in type 1 diabetes. Study-wide context: Sorted cells numbering under 140,000,000 were examined across all samples. Study results and caveats: Any PCR bias toward short templates would affect both groups alike. Moderately but significantly shorter TCRB CDR3s were found in Type 1 diabetes patients in all four CD4+ subsets. Among patients, naive, central memory and Treg TCRB repertoires appeared more similar than among healthy donors.

Of the isolated RNA, all was reverse transcribed, and so the sequenced material was expressed TCRB transcripts. Sequencing was performed with immunoSEQ multiplex PCR; in TCRdb, only in-frame clones are kept and a portion is missing. Of approximately 100,000 clones detected, under 30% appear once; the ten largest clones hold 0.53%. The CDR3 sequence is 15 residues long. V lost 7 bases, J lost 0 bases, and 13 bases lay in between. Germline loops: CDR1 LNHDA, CDR2 SQIVND (reference sequence). CD4+ naive, central memory, regulatory and stem cell-like memory cells were sorted via CD45RO/CCR7/CD25/CD127/CD95/CD27. Worth noting for this clone: Antigen unknown.

V is TRBV19 and J is TRBJ1-5; possibly TRBD1 for D (5 bases). The receptor was derived from a woman in her late teens or twenties with type 1 diabetes. Specimen: central memory CD4+ T cells from blood. The CDR3: CASTYGGNSNQPQHF. The CDR3 DNA reads TGTGCCAGTACCTATGGGGGGAATAGCAATCAGCCCCAGCATTTT.